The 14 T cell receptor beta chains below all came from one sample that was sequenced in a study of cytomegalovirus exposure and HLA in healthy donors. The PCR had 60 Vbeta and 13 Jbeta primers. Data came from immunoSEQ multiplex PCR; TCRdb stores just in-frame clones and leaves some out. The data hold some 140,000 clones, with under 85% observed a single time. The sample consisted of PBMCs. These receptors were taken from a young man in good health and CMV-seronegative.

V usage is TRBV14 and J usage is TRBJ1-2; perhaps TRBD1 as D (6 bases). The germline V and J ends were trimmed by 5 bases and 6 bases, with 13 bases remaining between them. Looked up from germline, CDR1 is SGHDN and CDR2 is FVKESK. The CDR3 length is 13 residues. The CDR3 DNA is TGTGCCAGCAGCGCAGGGGTCGTCGATGGCTACACCTTC. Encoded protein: CASSAGVVDGYTF.

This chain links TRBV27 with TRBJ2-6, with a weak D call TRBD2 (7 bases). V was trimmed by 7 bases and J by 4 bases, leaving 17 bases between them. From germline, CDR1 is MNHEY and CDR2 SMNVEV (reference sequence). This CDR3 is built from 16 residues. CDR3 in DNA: TGTGCCAGCAAAAGGGGGGGTCCTTTCGGGGCCAACGTCCTGACTTTC. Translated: CASKRGGPFGANVLTF.

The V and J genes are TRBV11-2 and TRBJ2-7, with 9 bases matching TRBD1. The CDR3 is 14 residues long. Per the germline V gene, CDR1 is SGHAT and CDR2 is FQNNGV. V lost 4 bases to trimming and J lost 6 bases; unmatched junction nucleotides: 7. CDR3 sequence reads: CASSSRDRVFEQYV. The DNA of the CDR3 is TGTGCCAGCAGCTCCCGGGACAGGGTATTCGAGCAGTACGTC.

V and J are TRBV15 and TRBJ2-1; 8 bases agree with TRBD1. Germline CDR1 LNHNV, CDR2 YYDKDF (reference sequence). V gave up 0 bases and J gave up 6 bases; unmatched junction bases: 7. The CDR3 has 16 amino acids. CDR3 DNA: TGTGCCACCAGCAGAGACCTCCGGGGACAGGCCAATGAGCAGTTCTTC. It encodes CATSRDLRGQANEQFF.

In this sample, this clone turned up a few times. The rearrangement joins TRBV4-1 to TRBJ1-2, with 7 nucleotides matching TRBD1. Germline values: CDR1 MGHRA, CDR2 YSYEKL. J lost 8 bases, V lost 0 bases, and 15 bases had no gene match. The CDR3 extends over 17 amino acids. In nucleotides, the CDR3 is TGCGCCAGCAGCCAAGATCTGCAGACAGGGTGGAATGGGGGCTACACCTTC. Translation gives CASSQDLQTGWNGGYTF.

The CDR3 region has the DNA TGTGCCAGCAGCTTTAGGACAGGGGGAAATGAGCAGTTCTTC. This codes for CASSFRTGGNEQFF. This chain uses TRBV5-4 with TRBJ2-1, with 10 bases fitting TRBD1. V lost 2 bases and J lost 7; bases outside the gene matches: 3. Germline CDR1 reads SGHNT; CDR2 reads YYREEE (reference sequence). The CDR3 consists of 14 residues. Full variable domain (remainder filled in from reference TRBV5-4 and TRBJ2-1): ETGVTQSPTHLIKTRGQQVTLRCSSQSGHNTVSWYQQALGQGPQFIFQYYREEENGRGNFPPRFSGLQFPNYSSELNVNALELDDSALYLCASSFRTGGNEQFFGPGTRLTVL.

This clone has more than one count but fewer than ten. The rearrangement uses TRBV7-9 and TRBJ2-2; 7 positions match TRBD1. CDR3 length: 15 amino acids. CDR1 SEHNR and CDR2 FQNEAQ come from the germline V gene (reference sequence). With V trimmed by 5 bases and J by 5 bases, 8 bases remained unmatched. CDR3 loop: CASSITVTGTGELFF. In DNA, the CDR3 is TGTGCCAGCAGCATTACTGTGACAGGGACCGGGGAGCTGTTTTTT.

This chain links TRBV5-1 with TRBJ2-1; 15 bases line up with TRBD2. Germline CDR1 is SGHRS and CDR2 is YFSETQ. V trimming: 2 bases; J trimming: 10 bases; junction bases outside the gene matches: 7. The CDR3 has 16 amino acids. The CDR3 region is CASSFGLAGGLIEQFF. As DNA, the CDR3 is TGCGCCAGCAGCTTTGGACTAGCGGGGGGGTTGATCGAGCAGTTCTTC. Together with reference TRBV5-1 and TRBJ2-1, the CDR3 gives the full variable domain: KAGVTQTPRYLIKTRGQQVTLSCSPISGHRSVSWYQQTPGQGLQFLFEYFSETQRNKGNFPGRFSGRQFSNSRSEMNVSTLELGDSALYLCASSFGLAGGLIEQFFGPGTRLTVL.

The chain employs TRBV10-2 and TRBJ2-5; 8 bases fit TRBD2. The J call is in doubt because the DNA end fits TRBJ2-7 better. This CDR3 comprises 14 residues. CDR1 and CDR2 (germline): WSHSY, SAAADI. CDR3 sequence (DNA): TGCGCCAGCAGACCTAGCGGGCTCCCCTACGAGCAGTACTTC. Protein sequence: CASRPSGLPYEQYF.

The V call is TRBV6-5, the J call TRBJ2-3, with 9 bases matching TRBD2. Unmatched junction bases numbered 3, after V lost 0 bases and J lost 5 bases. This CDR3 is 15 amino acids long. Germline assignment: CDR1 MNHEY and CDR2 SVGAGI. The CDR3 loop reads CASSYSGAGGDTQYF. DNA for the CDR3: TGTGCCAGCAGTTACTCAGGAGCGGGGGGAGATACGCAGTATTTT.

The CDR3 loop is CACLEGGKNIQYF. As DNA, the CDR3 is TGTGCCTGCCTGGAGGGTGGCAAAAACATTCAGTACTTC. The chain combines TRBV30 with TRBJ2-4, with a possible D match to TRBD2 (6 bases). Trimming left V 6 bases short and J 3 bases short, with 12 bases between. CDR1 GTSNPN and CDR2 SVGIG come from the germline V gene (reference sequence). CDR3 size: 13 residues.

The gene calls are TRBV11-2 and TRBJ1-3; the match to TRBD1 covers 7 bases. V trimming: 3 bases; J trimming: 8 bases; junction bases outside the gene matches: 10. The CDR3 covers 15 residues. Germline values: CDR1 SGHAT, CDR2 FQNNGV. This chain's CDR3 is CASSFRDSFGDTIYF. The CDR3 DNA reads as TGTGCCAGCAGCTTCCGGGACAGTTTTGGGGACACCATATATTTT.

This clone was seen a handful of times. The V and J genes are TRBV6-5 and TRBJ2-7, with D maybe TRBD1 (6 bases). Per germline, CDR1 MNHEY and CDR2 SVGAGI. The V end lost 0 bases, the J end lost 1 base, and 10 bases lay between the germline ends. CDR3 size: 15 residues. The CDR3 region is CASSYSIRGSYEQYF. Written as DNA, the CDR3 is TGTGCCAGCAGTTACTCTATAAGGGGGTCCTACGAGCAGTACTTC.

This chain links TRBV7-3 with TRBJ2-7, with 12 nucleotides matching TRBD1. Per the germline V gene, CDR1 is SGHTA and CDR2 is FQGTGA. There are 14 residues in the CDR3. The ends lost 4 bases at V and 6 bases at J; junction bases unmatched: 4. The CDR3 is CASSSGTGGSEQYF. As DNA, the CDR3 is TGTGCCAGCAGCTCAGGGACAGGGGGCTCCGAGCAGTACTTC. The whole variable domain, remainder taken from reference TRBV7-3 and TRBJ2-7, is GAGVSQTPSNKVTEKGKYVELRCDPISGHTALYWYRQSLGQGPEFLIYFQGTGAADDSGLPNDRFFAVRPEGSVSTLKIQRTERGDSAVYLCASSSGTGGSEQYFGPGTRLTVT.